The following is a T cell receptor (beta chain) sequence with its context. Its antigen is not identified. This specimen belongs to a study of T cell repertoires in cytomegalovirus infection. Turning to the study itself: Well-studied HLA-B-restricted epitopes and recently identified HLA-C-restricted epitopes of CMV were both used in the study. The public TCR beta signatures pointed to both CMV infection and matching HLA type.

TCRdb re-analysed the reads in MiXCR, keeping a single row per CDR3 protein. Here the sample spans about 770,000 distinct CDR3 sequences, roughly 29% being singletons. Study-level findings and limits: Carriers of CMV and the relevant HLA type were discriminated by public TCR beta frequency. Dominant in the ex vivo response were TCR beta clonotypes restricted by HLA-C and specific for CMV.

The CDR3 totals 15 residues. Germline V lookup: CDR1 LNHDA, CDR2 SQIVND (reference sequence). The germline V and J ends were trimmed by 3 bases and 0 bases, with 9 bases remaining between them. This TCR was recovered from a human donor in good health (CMV status not recorded). Some clones in this sample may be carry-over from other donors' samples. This sequence joins TRBV19 and TRBJ1-5; D is uncertain. The material was cultured CD8+ T cells from PBMCs, obtained from culture after CMV antigen stimulation. DNA of the CDR3: TGTGCCAGTAGTATTTTTGGTCATAGCAATCAGCCCCAGCATTTT. Translating gives CASSIFGHSNQPQHF.